Below, 3 T cell receptor beta chains from the same sample are listed, as sequenced in a study of OX40 agonist ivuxolimab in advanced cancers. Profiling relied on immunoSEQ multiplex PCR, and the TCRdb table lists in-frame clones only, not all of them. The sample contains some 67,000 clones, 88% of which appear only once. Sequenced here: CD4+ or CD8+ T cells sorted from blood, sampled in a trial of the OX40 agonist ivuxolimab. These receptors came from an adult with an advanced solid tumor such as melanoma, head and neck, liver or kidney cancer.

The gene calls are TRBV4-1 and TRBJ1-1, with no clear D. The V gene's germline CDR1 is MGHRA and CDR2 YSYEKL. The CDR3 totals 14 residues. Trimming removed 4 bases from V and 6 bases from J, with 15 bases in between. CDR3 DNA sequence: TGCGCCAGCAGCCGGTACAATGGAACTCCTGAAGCTTTCTTT. Translation: CASSRYNGTPEAFF.

The CDR3, as DNA: TGTGCCAGCAGCTTATTCCCAGATACGCAGTATTTT. Protein sequence: CASSLFPDTQYF. This sequence joins TRBV7-8 and TRBJ2-3; unclear D gene. The CDR3 is made up of 12 amino acids. Trimming removed 2 bases at V and 4 bases at J, with 4 bases between. The V gene's germline CDR1 is SGHVS and CDR2 FQNEAQ. The variable domain in full, with the rest retrieved from reference TRBV7-8 and TRBJ2-3, is GAGVSQSPRYKVAKRGQDVALRCDPISGHVSLFWYQQALGQGPEFLTYFQNEAQLDKSGLPSDRFFAERPEGSVSTLKIQRTQQEDSAVYLCASSLFPDTQYFGPGTRLTVL.

The table lists this clone with a few counts. CDR3 in amino acids: CASSLGEWTEAFF. The CDR3 DNA reads TGTGCCAGCAGCTTAGGGGAATGGACTGAAGCTTTCTTT. The V call is TRBV7-9, the J call TRBJ1-1; D is unresolved. Germline values: CDR1 SEHNR, CDR2 FQNEAQ (reference sequence). The V end was cut by 1 base, the J end by 5 bases, with 8 bases between. The CDR3 covers 13 residues.